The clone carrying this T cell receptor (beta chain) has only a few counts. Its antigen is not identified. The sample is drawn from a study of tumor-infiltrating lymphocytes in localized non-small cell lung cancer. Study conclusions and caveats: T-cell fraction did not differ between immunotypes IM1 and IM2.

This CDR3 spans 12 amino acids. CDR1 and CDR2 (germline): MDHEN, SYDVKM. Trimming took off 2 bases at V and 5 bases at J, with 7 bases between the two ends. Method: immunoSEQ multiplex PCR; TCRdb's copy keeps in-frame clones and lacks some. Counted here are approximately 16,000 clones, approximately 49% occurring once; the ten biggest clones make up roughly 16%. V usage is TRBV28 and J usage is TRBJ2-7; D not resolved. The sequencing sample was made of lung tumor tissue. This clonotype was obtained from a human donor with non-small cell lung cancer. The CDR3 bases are TGTGCCAGCAGTTTAGTCATCCACGAGCAGTACTTC. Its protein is CASSLVIHEQYF.